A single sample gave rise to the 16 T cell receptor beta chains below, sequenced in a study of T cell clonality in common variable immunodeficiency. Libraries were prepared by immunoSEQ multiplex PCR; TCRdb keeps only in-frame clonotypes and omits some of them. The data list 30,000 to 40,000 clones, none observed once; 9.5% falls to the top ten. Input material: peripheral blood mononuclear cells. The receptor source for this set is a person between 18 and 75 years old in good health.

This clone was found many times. The sequenced CDR3 bases are TGTGCCAGCACCCAGGACAGCCTCGGTAATGAAAAA. Translating gives CASTQDSLGNEK. In full, the CDR3 is CASTQDSLGNEKLFF. The V gene is TRBV7-9, the J gene TRBJ1-4, with a possible D match to TRBD1 (6 bases). The read stops 3 residues short of the end of the CDR3; the missing end is completed from the germline J gene. V lost 7 bases to trimming and J lost 4 bases, with 16 bases between them. The length of the CDR3 is 15 residues. CDR1 is SEHNR, CDR2 FQNEAQ, per germline (reference sequence).

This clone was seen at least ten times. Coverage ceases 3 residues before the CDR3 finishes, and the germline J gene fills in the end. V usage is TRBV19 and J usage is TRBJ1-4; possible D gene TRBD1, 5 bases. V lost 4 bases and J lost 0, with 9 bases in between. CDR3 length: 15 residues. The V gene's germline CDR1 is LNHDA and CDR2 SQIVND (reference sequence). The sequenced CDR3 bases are TGTGCCAGTAGTAGACAGTTTCCAACTAATGAAAAA. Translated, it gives CASSRQFPTNEK. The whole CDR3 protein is CASSRQFPTNEKLFF.

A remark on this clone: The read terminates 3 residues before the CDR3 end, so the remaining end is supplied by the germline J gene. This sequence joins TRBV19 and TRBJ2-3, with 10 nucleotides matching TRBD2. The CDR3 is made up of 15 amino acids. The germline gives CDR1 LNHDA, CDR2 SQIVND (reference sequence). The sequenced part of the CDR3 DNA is TGTGCCAGTAGTACTAGCGGGGGCCCGGGGGAGACG. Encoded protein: CASSTSGGPGET. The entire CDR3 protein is CASSTSGGPGETQYF.

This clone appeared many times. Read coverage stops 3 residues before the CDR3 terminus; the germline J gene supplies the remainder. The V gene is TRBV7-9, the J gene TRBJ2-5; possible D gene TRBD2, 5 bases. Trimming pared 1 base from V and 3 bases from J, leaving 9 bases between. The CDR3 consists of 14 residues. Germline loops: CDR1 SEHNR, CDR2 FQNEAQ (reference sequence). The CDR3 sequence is CASSLGGREETQYF. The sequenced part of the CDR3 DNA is TGTGCCAGCAGCTTAGGAGGGCGGGAAGAGACC.

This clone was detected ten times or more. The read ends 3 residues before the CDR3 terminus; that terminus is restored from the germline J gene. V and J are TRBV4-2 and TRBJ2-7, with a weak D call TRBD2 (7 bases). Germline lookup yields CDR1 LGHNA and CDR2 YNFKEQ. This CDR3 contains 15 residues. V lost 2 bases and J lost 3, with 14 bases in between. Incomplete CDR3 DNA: TGTGCCAGCAGCCAATCTAGGGGGGGGTTCTACGAG. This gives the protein CASSQSRGGFYE. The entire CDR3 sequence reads CASSQSRGGFYEQYF.

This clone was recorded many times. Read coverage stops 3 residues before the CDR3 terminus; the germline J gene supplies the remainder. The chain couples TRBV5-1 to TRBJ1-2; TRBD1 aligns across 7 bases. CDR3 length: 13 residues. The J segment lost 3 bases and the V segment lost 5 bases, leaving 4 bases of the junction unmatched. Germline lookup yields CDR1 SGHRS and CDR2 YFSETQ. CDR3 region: CASRRDSYYGYTF. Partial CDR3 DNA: TGCGCCAGCAGGCGGGACAGCTACTATGGC.

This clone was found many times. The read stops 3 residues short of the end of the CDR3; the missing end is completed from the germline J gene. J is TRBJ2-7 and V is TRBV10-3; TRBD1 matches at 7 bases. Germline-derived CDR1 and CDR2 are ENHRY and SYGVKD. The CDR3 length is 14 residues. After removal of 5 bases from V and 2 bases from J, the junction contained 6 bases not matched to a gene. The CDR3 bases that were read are TGTGCCATCAGTCAATATGGGACAGCCTACGAG. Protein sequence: CAISQYGTAYE. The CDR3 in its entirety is CAISQYGTAYEQYF.

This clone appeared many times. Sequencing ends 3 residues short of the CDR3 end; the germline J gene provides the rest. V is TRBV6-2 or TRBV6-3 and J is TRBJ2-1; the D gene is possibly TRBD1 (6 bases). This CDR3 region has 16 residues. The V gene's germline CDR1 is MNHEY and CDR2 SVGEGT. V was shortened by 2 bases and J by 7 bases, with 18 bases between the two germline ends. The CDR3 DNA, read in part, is TGTGCCAGCAGTTACCCACAGGGCCGGCAATTAAATGAG. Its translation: CASSYPQGRQLNE. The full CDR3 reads CASSYPQGRQLNEQFF.

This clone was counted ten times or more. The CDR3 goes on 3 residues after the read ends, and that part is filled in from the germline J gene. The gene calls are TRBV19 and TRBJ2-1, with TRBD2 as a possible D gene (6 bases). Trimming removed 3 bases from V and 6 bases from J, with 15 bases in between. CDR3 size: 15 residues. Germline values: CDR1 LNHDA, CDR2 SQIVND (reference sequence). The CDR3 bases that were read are TGTGCCAGTAGTATCCCCCGGGCGGGATTCAATGAG. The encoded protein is CASSIPRAGFNE. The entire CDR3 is CASSIPRAGFNEQFF.

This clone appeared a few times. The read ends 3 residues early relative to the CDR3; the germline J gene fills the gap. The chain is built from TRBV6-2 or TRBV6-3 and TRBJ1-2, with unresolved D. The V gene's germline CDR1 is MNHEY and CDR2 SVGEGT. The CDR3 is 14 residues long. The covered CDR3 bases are TGTGCCAGCAGGCCGGGCGGGTCGTCCTACGAC. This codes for CASRPGGSSYD. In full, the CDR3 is CASRPGGSSYDYTF.

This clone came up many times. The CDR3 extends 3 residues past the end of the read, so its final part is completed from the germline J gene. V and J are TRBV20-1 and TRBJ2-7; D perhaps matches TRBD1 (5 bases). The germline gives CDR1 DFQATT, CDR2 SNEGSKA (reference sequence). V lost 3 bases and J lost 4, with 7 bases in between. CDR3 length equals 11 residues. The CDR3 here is CSASREYEQYF. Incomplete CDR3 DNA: TGCAGTGCTAGCAGGGAATACGAG.

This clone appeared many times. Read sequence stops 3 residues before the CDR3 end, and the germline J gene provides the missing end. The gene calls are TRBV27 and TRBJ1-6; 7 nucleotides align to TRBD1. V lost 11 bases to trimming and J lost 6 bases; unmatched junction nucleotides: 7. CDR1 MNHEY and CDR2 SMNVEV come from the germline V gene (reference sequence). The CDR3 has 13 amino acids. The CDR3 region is CALGDSLNSPLHF. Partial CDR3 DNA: TGTGCCTTAGGGGACAGCCTTAATTCACCC.

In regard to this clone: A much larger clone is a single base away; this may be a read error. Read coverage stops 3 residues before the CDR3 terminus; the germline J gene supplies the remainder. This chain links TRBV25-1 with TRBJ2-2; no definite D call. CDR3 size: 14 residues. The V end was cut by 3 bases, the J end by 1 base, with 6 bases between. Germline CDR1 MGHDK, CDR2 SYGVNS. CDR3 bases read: TGTGCCAGCAGTGACACAGAGAACACCGGGGAG. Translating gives CASSDTENTGE. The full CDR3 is CASSDTENTGELFF.

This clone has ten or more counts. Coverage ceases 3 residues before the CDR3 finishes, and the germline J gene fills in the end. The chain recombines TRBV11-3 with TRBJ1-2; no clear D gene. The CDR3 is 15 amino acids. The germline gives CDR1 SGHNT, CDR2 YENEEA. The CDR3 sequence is CASRLSAEANYGYTF. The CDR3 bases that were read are TGTGCAAGTCGCTTAAGCGCAGAAGCTAACTATGGC.

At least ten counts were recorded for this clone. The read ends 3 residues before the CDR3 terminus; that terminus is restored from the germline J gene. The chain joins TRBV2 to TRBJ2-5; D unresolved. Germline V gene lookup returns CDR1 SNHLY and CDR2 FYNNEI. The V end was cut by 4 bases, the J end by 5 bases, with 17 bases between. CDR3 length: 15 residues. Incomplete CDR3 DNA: TGTGCCAGCAGTGTATCCTGGCCAGGCTATGAGACC. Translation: CASSVSWPGYET. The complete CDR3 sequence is CASSVSWPGYETQYF.

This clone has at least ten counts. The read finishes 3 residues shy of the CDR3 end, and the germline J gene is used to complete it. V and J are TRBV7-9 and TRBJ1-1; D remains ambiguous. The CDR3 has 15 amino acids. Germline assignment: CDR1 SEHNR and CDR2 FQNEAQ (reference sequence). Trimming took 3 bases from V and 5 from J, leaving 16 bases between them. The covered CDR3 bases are TGTGCCAGCAGCTTTGAGACTGGCGGGAGTACTGAA. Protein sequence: CASSFETGGSTE. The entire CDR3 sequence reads CASSFETGGSTEAFF.